This entry is about one T cell receptor (beta chain). The data were obtained in a study of shared clonotypes between healthy human individuals. In the study overall: In total, the donors were a couple of women and a few men aged 18 to 49. The study used three CD4 naive, three CD4 memory, two CD8 naive and one CD8 memory plate per donor.

This CDR3 comprises 13 residues. V shed 4 bases and J shed 10 bases, with 18 bases lying between them. CDR1 is SGHRS and CDR2 is YFSETQ in the germline V gene. Produced via immunoSEQ multiplex PCR; TCRdb's table is partial and in-frame only. The sample has over 2 million clones, 85% to 95% seen once. This clonotype was sampled from a man aged 18 to 30 in good health. Some clones in this sample may be carry-over from other donors' samples. The sequenced sample was naive CD4+ T cells from PBMCs. As for subset: CD45RA+ positively selected. The rearrangement links TRBV5-1 to TRBJ2-7, with D possibly matching TRBD2 (6 bases). CDR3 amino acids: CASSLGTAPDQYF. Written as DNA, the CDR3 is TGCGCCAGCAGCCTCGGGACTGCCCCCGATCAGTACTTC.